The entry below describes one T cell receptor beta chain. The assay was immunoSEQ multiplex PCR, and TCRdb's table has in-frame clones only and misses some. The data hold 13,000 to 15,000 clones, with about 66% observed a single time. This entry comes from a study of CD4+ T cells in melanoma. CDR3 length: 13 amino acids. The germline V gene has CDR1 SNHLY and CDR2 FYNNEI. V shed 6 bases, J shed 6 bases, and the junction held 8 bases outside the gene matches. Sample: cells from a culture (not recorded whether cultured in vitro). This clonotype was sampled from a human donor with melanoma. The chain is built from TRBV2 and TRBJ2-7; 7 bases match TRBD1. The CDR3 sequence: CASRGDRVGEQYF. CDR3 DNA sequence: TGTGCCAGCAGAGGAGACAGGGTCGGCGAGCAGTACTTC.